The 27 T cell receptor beta chains below all came from one sample that was sequenced in a study of blood T cell repertoires in COVID-19. Sequenced by immunoSEQ multiplex PCR; TCRdb stores in-frame clones only, minus some. The sample holds hundreds of thousands of clones; approximately 90% are singletons and the top ten take about 3%. The sample comprised PBMCs or T cells enriched from blood (not recorded which). All receptors derive from a woman between 50 and 59 years old who had recovered from COVID-19.

This chain uses TRBV6-2 or TRBV6-3 with TRBJ1-5; a possible D gene is TRBD1 (6 bases). Trimming stripped 0 bases from V and 7 bases from J, with 10 bases between. This CDR3 has 14 residues. Germline loops: CDR1 MNHEY, CDR2 SVGEGT. CDR3 in DNA: TGTGCCAGCAGTTACTCCAGGGGAAGGCAGCCCCAGCATTTT. Its protein product is CASSYSRGRQPQHF.

The V and J genes are TRBV6-2 or TRBV6-3 and TRBJ2-5, with TRBD1 identical over 8 bases. CDR3 length: 14 residues. The V segment lost 4 bases and the J segment 1 base; nucleotides outside the gene matches: 2. In germline, CDR1 is MNHEY, CDR2 SVGEGT. The chain's CDR3 is CASSSGQGQETQYF. The CDR3, as DNA: TGTGCCAGCAGTTCCGGACAGGGCCAAGAGACCCAGTACTTC.

J is TRBJ1-5 and V is TRBV6-2 or TRBV6-3; the D gene is possibly TRBD1 (6 bases). Trimming took off 0 bases at V and 4 bases at J, with 16 bases between the two ends. This CDR3 has 17 amino acids. From germline, CDR1 is MNHEY and CDR2 SVGEGT. CDR3 region: CASSYSNSGTPNQPQHF. Written as DNA, the CDR3 is TGTGCCAGCAGTTACTCAAATTCCGGGACACCAAATCAGCCCCAGCATTTT.

The V call is TRBV28, the J call TRBJ2-7; 9 nucleotides agree with TRBD1. The ends lost 2 bases at V and 6 bases at J; junction bases unmatched: 17. This CDR3 has 18 amino acids. CDR1 is MDHEN and CDR2 is SYDVKM in the germline V gene. DNA for the CDR3: TGTGCCAGCAGTTTAGCGGGTGGGACAGGGTCTTCGGGGCGCGAGCAGTACTTC. This sequence encodes CASSLAGGTGSSGREQYF.

A few counts support this clone. V gene TRBV29-1 combines with J gene TRBJ2-5; D not resolved. The CDR3 has 11 amino acids. V lost 4 bases and J lost 5, with 8 bases in between. Germline V gene lookup returns CDR1 SQVTM and CDR2 ANQGSEA. The CDR3 spells CSVGSIETQYF. CDR3 bases: TGCAGCGTTGGAAGCATCGAGACCCAGTACTTC. The full variable domain, with the rest looked up from reference TRBV29-1 and TRBJ2-5, is SAVISQKPSRDICQRGTSLTIQCQVDSQVTMMFWYRQQPGQSLTLIATANQGSEATYESGFVIDKFPISRPNLTFSTLTVSNMSPEDSSIYLCSVGSIETQYFGPGTRLLVL.

With respect to this clone: Other nucleotide sequences from this sample produce the same CDR3. J is TRBJ1-1 and V is TRBV7-9; tentative D call: TRBD1 (5 bases). This CDR3 has 15 amino acids. Germline CDR1 is SEHNR and CDR2 is FQNEAQ (reference sequence). Trimming cost V 5 bases and J 1 base, with 14 bases left between them. The CDR3 here is CASSPNLQGNTEAFF. The DNA for the CDR3 is TGTGCCAGCAGCCCCAACCTGCAGGGGAACACTGAAGCTTTCTTT.

The chain's CDR3 is CSVEQGRYEQYF. The CDR3 nucleotides read TGCAGCGTTGAACAGGGAAGGTACGAGCAGTACTTC. The chain combines TRBV29-1 with TRBJ2-7; D is possibly TRBD1 (5 bases). The V and J ends lost 2 bases and 4 bases respectively, with 9 bases between them. From germline, CDR1 is SQVTM and CDR2 ANQGSEA. The CDR3 sequence is 12 residues long.

This clone was detected once. The chain combines TRBV7-9 with TRBJ2-7; TRBD2 matches at 16 bases. Germline V gives CDR1 SEHNR, CDR2 FQNEAQ (reference sequence). This CDR3 has 18 residues. Trimming took 5 bases from V and 5 from J; bases not matched to a gene: 12. This CDR3 reads CASSERLGLAGGHHEQYF. In DNA form, the CDR3 reads TGTGCCAGCAGCGAAAGACTGGGACTAGCGGGAGGGCACCACGAGCAGTACTTC.

In this sample, this clone turned up a few times. The J gene is TRBJ1-3, the V gene TRBV5-1; D gene unclear. This CDR3 has 16 amino acids. CDR1 SGHRS and CDR2 YFSETQ come from the germline V gene. V was cut by 1 base and J by 4 bases, with 15 bases left in between. CDR3 nucleotides: TGCGCCAGCAGCTTGCGGGAGATATCCTCGGGAAACACCATATATTTT. Residues: CASSLREISSGNTIYF.

J is TRBJ2-3 and V is TRBV7-2, with no clear D. This CDR3 comprises 16 residues. The germline CDR1 and CDR2 sequences are SGHTA and FQGNSA. With 2 bases removed from V and 0 bases from J, the gap between germline ends came to 12 bases. In DNA, the CDR3 is TGTGCCAGCAGCTTAACCTTCAGGCTCAGCACAGATACGCAGTATTTT. Residues: CASSLTFRLSTDTQYF.

The chain employs TRBV29-1 and TRBJ1-2; 7 positions match TRBD1. The V gene end was trimmed by 7 bases and the J gene end by 1 base; junction bases not matched to a gene: 0. This CDR3 comprises 11 residues. Germline lookup yields CDR1 SQVTM and CDR2 ANQGSEA. The chain's CDR3 is CSGDSNYGYTF. The CDR3 coding sequence is TGCAGCGGGGACAGTAACTATGGCTACACCTTC.

The chain combines TRBV28 with TRBJ2-7; D is possibly TRBD2 (7 bases). V lost 5 bases and J 0 bases, leaving 20 bases between the germline ends. Per the germline V gene, CDR1 is MDHEN and CDR2 is SYDVKM. The CDR3 sequence is 17 residues long. CDR3: CASSPWGGQVYSYEQYF. In nucleotides, the CDR3 is TGTGCCAGCAGTCCCTGGGGGGGGCAGGTTTACTCCTACGAGCAGTACTTC.

J is TRBJ1-1 and V is TRBV11-2, with D perhaps matching TRBD1 (5 bases). The CDR3 is made up of 11 amino acids. Germline CDR1 SGHAT, CDR2 FQNNGV. The V and J ends lost 4 bases and 11 bases respectively, with 11 bases between them. The chain's CDR3 is CASSSGREAFF. The CDR3, as DNA: TGTGCCAGCAGCTCAGGGAGGGAGGCTTTCTTT.

This chain joins TRBV5-1 and TRBJ2-3, with a tentative D call TRBD2 (5 bases). Trimming shortened V by 3 bases and J by 0 bases, and 5 bases separated the two germline ends. CDR3 size: 13 residues. CDR1 is SGHRS, CDR2 YFSETQ, per germline. CDR3 DNA sequence: TGCGCCAGCAGCTGGACTAGCACAGATACGCAGTATTTT. Amino acids: CASSWTSTDTQYF.

The V and J genes are TRBV28 and TRBJ1-2; TRBD1 agrees at 12 bases. This CDR3 is 14 amino acids long. V was clipped by 6 bases and J by 8 bases; unmatched bases: 7. Germline V gene data show CDR1 as MDHEN and CDR2 as SYDVKM. This chain's CDR3 is CASSRDRGRRGYTF. For the CDR3, the DNA is TGTGCCAGCAGCCGGGACAGGGGGCGAAGGGGCTACACCTTC.

This chain connects TRBV18 to TRBJ2-2; D gene ambiguous. V lost 4 bases and J lost 5, with 11 bases in between. CDR1 KGHSH and CDR2 LQKENI come from the germline V gene. This CDR3 is built from 14 residues. The CDR3 bases are TGTGCCAGCTCACGAGGTCCCGGGACCGGGGAGCTGTTTTTT. This sequence encodes CASSRGPGTGELFF.

The chain carries TRBV28 and TRBJ1-3, with 8 bases aligning to TRBD1. Trimming cost V 6 bases and J 3 bases; bases outside gene matches: 7. CDR1 and CDR2 from the germline V gene are MDHEN and SYDVKM. CDR3 size: 15 residues. The CDR3 DNA sequence: TGTGCCAGCAGATCAGGGGGCTCTAGTGGAAACACCATATATTTT. Translation: CASRSGGSSGNTIYF.

The chain carries TRBV10-3 and TRBJ1-5, with D hard to call. CDR3 size: 16 residues. Germline-derived CDR1 and CDR2 are ENHRY and SYGVKD. Trimming shortened V by 8 bases and J by 1 base, and 18 bases separated the two germline ends. The CDR3 sequence is CAISPAEGGSNQPQHF. For the CDR3, the DNA is TGTGCCATCTCTCCTGCCGAGGGAGGGAGCAATCAGCCCCAGCATTTT.

V usage is TRBV5-6 and J usage is TRBJ2-1; 9 bases fit TRBD2. The germline V gene has CDR1 SGHDT and CDR2 YYEEEE. This CDR3 contains 13 residues. V dropped 5 bases and J dropped 14; count of bases not matched to a gene: 11. The CDR3 protein is CASRLLAGRVEFF. The CDR3 DNA follows: TGTGCCAGCAGGTTACTAGCGGGTCGAGTGGAGTTCTTC.

A single count supports this clone. V is TRBV6-5 and J is TRBJ1-5; tentatively, D is TRBD1 (5 bases). CDR3 length equals 14 residues. The ends were cut back, 5 bases at V and 6 bases at J, with 14 bases in the middle. Germline assignment: CDR1 MNHEY and CDR2 SVGAGI. CDR3 sequence reads: CASSPPGVRQPQHF. CDR3 in DNA: TGTGCCAGCAGTCCCCCGGGGGTCCGTCAGCCCCAGCATTTT.

The chain uses TRBV15 and TRBJ1-1; a weak D match, TRBD1 (5 bases). The CDR3 runs 15 residues. Germline V gene sequence: CDR1 LNHNV, CDR2 YYDKDF (reference sequence). V was clipped by 1 base and J by 3 bases, with 12 bases between them. CDR3 sequence (DNA): TGTGCCACCAGCAGAGGGGACTTTTTGGACACTGAAGCTTTCTTT. Amino acid sequence: CATSRGDFLDTEAFF.

The chain couples TRBV3-1 (or the pseudogene TRBV3-2) to TRBJ1-5; 9 bases match TRBD1. The CDR3 loop spans 15 amino acids. Trimming took 3 bases from V and 7 from J; bases not matched to a gene: 7. The V gene's germline CDR1 is LGHDT and CDR2 YNNKEL (reference sequence). The CDR3, as DNA: TGTGCCAGCAGCCATACAGGGACAGGGAAGCAGCCCCAGCATTTT. This translates into CASSHTGTGKQPQHF.

This sequence joins TRBV15 and TRBJ1-2; D unresolved. This CDR3 contains 15 residues. Looked up from germline, CDR1 is LNHNV and CDR2 is YYDKDF (reference sequence). Trimming pared 3 bases from V and 2 bases from J, leaving 13 bases between. The CDR3 nucleotides are TGTGCCACCAGCAGGGCCCCGGCGGGGAACTATGGCTACACCTTC. It specifies CATSRAPAGNYGYTF.

This chain links TRBV5-8 with TRBJ1-5, with 9 bases that match TRBD1. V dropped 3 bases and J dropped 1; count of bases not matched to a gene: 11. Germline CDR1 is SGHTS and CDR2 is YDEGEE. This CDR3 spans 18 amino acids. The CDR3 is CASSYGQGLGVSNQPQHF. As DNA, the CDR3 is TGTGCCAGCAGCTATGGACAGGGGCTTGGAGTGAGCAATCAGCCCCAGCATTTT.

CDR3 DNA sequence: TGTGCCAGCAGCGTAGGGCCGGGACTAGCGGGAGGGGCGGGGGAGACCCAGTACTTC. Amino acid sequence: CASSVGPGLAGGAGETQYF. The chain employs TRBV9 and TRBJ2-5; TRBD2 matches 16 bases. Trimming cost V 0 bases and J 5 bases; bases outside gene matches: 10. Germline lookup yields CDR1 SGDLS and CDR2 YYNGEE. There are 19 residues in the CDR3.

Here the CDR3 reads CASSYSSLVGEQYF. CDR3 in DNA: TGTGCCAGCAGTTACTCGAGCCTAGTCGGTGAGCAGTACTTC. V is TRBV6-2 or TRBV6-3 and J is TRBJ2-7; D unresolved. Per the germline V gene, CDR1 is MNHEY and CDR2 is SVGEGT. The CDR3 contains 14 residues. Trimming took off 0 bases at V and 7 bases at J, with 13 bases between the two ends.

A single count supports this clone. The chain has TRBV6-2 or TRBV6-3 and TRBJ2-7; 13 bases are shared with TRBD2. V dropped 5 bases and J dropped 6; count of bases not matched to a gene: 7. Germline CDR1 and CDR2: MNHEY and SVGEGT. The CDR3 consists of 15 residues. The CDR3 loop is CASSRTGTSGTEQYF. The CDR3 DNA reads as TGTGCCAGCAGTCGCACCGGGACTAGCGGGACCGAGCAGTACTTC.